This T cell receptor beta chain was captured in a study of blood T cell repertoires in COVID-19. In the study overall: Sites across the United States, Italy and Spain contributed samples from acute and convalescent COVID-19. PBMCs, B-cell-depleted T cells, or T cells were the source of the cDNA or gDNA that made up the material.

This clone appeared a single time. The length of the CDR3 is 12 residues. The germline gives CDR1 GTSNPN, CDR2 SVGIG (reference sequence). V lost 2 bases, J lost 4 bases, and 9 bases lay in between. Sequenced by immunoSEQ multiplex PCR; TCRdb stores in-frame clones only, minus some. The top ten hold more than 25% of the sample, which has tens of thousands of clones, less than 80% seen once. The receptor was derived from a human donor in a cohort sampled during active COVID-19. The V call is TRBV30, the J call TRBJ2-7; maybe TRBD1 (6 bases). Sequencing was performed on peripheral blood. In DNA form, the CDR3 reads TGTGCCTGGAGTTCGGGACAATACGAGCAGTACTTC. Encoded protein: CAWSSGQYEQYF.